The T cell receptor beta chain described here comes from a study of blood T cell repertoires in COVID-19. Per germline, CDR1 GTSNPN and CDR2 SVGIG (reference sequence). The CDR3 length is 15 residues. V shed 1 base and J shed 4 bases, with 13 bases lying between them. The method was immunoSEQ multiplex PCR; TCRdb's version includes in-frame clones alone and lacks a portion of them. Among a few hundred thousand clones listed, approximately 92% were seen once. The chain is built from TRBV30 and TRBJ2-2, with D possibly TRBD2 on 5 matching bases. The sample comprised PBMCs or T cells enriched from blood (not recorded which). This receptor was identified in a man between 25 and 39 years old who had recovered from COVID-19. The CDR3 here is CAWSAFRGGTGELFF. The CDR3 bases are TGTGCCTGGAGTGCCTTTCGGGGTGGCACCGGGGAGCTGTTTTTT.